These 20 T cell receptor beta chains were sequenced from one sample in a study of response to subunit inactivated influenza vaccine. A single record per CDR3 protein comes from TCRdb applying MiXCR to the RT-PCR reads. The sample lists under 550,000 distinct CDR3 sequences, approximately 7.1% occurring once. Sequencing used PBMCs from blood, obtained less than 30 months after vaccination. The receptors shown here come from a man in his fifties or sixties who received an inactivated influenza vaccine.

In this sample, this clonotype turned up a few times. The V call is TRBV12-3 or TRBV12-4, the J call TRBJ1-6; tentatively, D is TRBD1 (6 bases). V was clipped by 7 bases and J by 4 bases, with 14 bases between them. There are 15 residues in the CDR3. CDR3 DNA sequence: TGTGCCAGCACCCCAACGGGGGCTTATAATTCACCCCTCCACTTT. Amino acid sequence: CASTPTGAYNSPLHF.

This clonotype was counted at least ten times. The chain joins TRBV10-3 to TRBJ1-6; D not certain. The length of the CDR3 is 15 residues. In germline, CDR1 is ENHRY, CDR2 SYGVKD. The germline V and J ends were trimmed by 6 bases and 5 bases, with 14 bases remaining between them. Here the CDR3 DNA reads TGTGCCATCAGCCCCCTAATGACAAATAATTCACCCCTCCACTTT. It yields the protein CAISPLMTNNSPLHF.

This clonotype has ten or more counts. The CDR3 sequence is CASSGRMGLGGGVFYEQYF. CDR3 nucleotide sequence: TGTGCCAGCAGTGGCAGAATGGGGCTAGGCGGGGGGGTCTTCTACGAGCAGTACTTC. V gene TRBV25-1 combines with J gene TRBJ2-7, with TRBD2 identical over 9 bases. CDR1 is MGHDK, CDR2 SYGVNS, per germline. CDR3 size: 19 residues. V dropped 4 bases and J dropped 3; count of bases not matched to a gene: 19.

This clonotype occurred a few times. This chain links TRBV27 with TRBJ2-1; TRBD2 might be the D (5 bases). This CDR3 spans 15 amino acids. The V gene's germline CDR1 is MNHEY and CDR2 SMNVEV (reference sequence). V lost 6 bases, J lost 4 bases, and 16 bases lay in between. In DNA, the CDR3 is TGTGCCAGCAGCCTTTTGGGGAGTGGTTACAATGAGCAGTTCTTC. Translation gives CASSLLGSGYNEQFF.

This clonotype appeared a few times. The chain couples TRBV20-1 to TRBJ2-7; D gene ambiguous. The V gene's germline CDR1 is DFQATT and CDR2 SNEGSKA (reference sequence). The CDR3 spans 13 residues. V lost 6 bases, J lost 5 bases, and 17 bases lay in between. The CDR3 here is CSALPRGTNEQYF. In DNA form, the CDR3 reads TGCAGTGCCCTCCCGAGAGGCACGAACGAGCAGTACTTC.

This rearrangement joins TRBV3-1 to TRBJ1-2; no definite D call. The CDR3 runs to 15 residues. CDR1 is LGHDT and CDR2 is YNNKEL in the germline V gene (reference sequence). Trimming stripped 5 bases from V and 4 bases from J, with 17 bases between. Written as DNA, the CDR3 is TGTGCCAGCAGCTTATCTGGTGAGGGCGCCTATGGCTACACCTTC. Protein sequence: CASSLSGEGAYGYTF.

Here the CDR3 DNA reads TGTGCCAGCAGTTACTCGAGGGGCCAAGCGAATGAAAAACTGTTTTTT. Residues: CASSYSRGQANEKLFF. This chain uses TRBV6-5 with TRBJ1-4; D perhaps matches TRBD1 (5 bases). Germline V gene lookup returns CDR1 MNHEY and CDR2 SVGAGI. This CDR3 has 16 residues. With 0 bases removed from V and 5 bases from J, the gap between germline ends came to 13 bases.

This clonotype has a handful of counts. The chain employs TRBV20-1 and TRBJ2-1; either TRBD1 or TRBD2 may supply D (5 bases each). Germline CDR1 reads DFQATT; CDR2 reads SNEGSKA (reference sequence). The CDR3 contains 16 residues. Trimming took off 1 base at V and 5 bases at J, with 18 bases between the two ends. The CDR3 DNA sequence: TGCAGTGCTAGAGTTCGGCCCGGGGCGTATAACAATGAGCAGTTCTTC. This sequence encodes CSARVRPGAYNNEQFF.

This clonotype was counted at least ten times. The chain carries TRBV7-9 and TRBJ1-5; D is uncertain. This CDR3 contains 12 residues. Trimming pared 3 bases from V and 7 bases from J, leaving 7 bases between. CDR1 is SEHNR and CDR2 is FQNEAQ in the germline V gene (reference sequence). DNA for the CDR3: TGTGCCAGCAGCTTTGGGGAACAGCCCCAGCATTTT. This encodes CASSFGEQPQHF.

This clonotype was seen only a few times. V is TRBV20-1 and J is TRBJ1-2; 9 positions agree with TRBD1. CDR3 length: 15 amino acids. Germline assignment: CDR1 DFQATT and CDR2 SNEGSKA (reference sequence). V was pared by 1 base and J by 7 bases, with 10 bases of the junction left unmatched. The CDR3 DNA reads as TGCAGTGCTAGAGGATTTTCCGGGACAGGGTTTGGCTACACCTTC. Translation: CSARGFSGTGFGYTF.

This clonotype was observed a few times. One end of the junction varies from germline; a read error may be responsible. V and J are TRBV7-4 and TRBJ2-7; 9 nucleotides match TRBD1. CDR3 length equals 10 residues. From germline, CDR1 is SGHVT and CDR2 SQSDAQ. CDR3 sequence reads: CASSPGQGGF. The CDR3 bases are TGTGCCAGCAGCCCGGGACAGGGAGGTTTC.

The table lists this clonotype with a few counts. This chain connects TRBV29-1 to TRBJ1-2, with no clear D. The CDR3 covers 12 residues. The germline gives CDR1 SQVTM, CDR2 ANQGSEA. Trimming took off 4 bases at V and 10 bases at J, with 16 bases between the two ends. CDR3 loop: CSVAQAAGNYTF. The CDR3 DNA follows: TGCAGCGTTGCCCAGGCAGCGGGTAACTACACCTTC.

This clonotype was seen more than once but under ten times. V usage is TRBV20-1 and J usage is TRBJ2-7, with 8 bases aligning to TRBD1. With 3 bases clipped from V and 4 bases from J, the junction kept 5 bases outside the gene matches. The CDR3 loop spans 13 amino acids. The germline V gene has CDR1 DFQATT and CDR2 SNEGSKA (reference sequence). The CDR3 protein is CSARSGGRYEQYF. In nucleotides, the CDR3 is TGCAGTGCTAGGTCAGGGGGCCGGTACGAGCAGTACTTC.

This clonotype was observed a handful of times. The CDR3: CASSQENQGYGYTF. CDR3 bases: TGCGCCAGCAGCCAAGAGAATCAGGGGTATGGCTACACCTTC. This chain joins TRBV4-3 and TRBJ1-2, with D possibly TRBD1 on 6 matching bases. Trimming left V 0 bases short and J 5 bases short, with 10 bases between. The CDR3 totals 14 residues. The germline V gene has CDR1 LGHNA and CDR2 YSLEER.

The CDR3 nucleotides read TGTGCCATCAATGAGCAGTTCTTC. This gives the protein CAINEQFF. The chain recombines TRBV5-6 with TRBJ2-1; D gene ambiguous. Trimming took 9 bases from V and 6 from J, leaving 1 base between them. This CDR3 is 8 amino acids long. Germline V gene sequence: CDR1 SGHDT, CDR2 YYEEEE.

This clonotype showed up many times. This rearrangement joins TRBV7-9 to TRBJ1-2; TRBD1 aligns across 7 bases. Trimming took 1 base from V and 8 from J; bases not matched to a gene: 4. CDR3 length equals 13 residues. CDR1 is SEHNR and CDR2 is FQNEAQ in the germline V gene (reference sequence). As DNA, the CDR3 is TGTGCCAGCAGCTTAGGGACAGGCACCGGCTACACCTTC. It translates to CASSLGTGTGYTF. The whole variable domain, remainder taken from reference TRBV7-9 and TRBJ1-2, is DTGVSQNPRHKITKRGQNVTFRCDPISEHNRLYWYRQTLGQGPEFLTYFQNEAQLEKSRLLSDRFSAERPKGSFSTLEIQRTEQGDSAMYLCASSLGTGTGYTFGSGTRLTVV.

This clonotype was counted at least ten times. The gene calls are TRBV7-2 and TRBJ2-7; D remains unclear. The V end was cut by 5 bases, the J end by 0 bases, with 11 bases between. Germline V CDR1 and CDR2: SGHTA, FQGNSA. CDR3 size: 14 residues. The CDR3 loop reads CASSAQKNSYEQYF. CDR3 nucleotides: TGTGCCAGCAGCGCGCAGAAGAACTCCTACGAGCAGTACTTC. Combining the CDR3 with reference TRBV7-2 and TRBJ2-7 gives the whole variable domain GAGVSQSPSNKVTEKGKDVELRCDPISGHTALYWYRQSLGQGLEFLIYFQGNSAPDKSGLPSDRFSAERTGGSVSTLTIQRTQQEDSAVYLCASSAQKNSYEQYFGPGTRLTVT.

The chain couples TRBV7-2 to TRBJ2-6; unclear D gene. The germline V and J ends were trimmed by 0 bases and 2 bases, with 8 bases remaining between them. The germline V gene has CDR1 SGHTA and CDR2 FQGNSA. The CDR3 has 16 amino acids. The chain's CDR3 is CASSLARNTGANVLTF. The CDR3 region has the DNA TGTGCCAGCAGCTTAGCGCGAAATACTGGGGCCAACGTCCTGACTTTC.

The CDR3 region is CASIFKFEAFF. CDR3 coding DNA: TGTGCCAGCATCTTTAAGTTTGAAGCTTTCTTT. V gene TRBV5-6 combines with J gene TRBJ1-1; D is undetermined. CDR3 length: 11 residues. Germline V gives CDR1 SGHDT, CDR2 YYEEEE. Trimming cost V 6 bases and J 7 bases, with 10 bases left between them.

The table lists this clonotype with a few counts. The CDR3 region is CSARPRGSSYEQYF. CDR3 DNA: TGCAGTGCTAGACCCCGGGGAAGCTCCTACGAGCAGTACTTC. The chain employs TRBV20-1 and TRBJ2-7, with D maybe TRBD2 (5 bases). V dropped 2 bases and J dropped 0 bases, with 11 bases sitting between them. The CDR3 consists of 14 residues. Germline CDR1 DFQATT, CDR2 SNEGSKA (reference sequence).